This entry lists 21 T cell receptor beta chains sequenced from one sample in a study of PD-L1 blockade in urothelial cancer. Using immunoSEQ multiplex PCR, the repertoire was profiled, and TCRdb retains in-frame clones only, with some absent. The table has 80,000 to 95,000 clones, over 65% seen once. Time point denoted: peripheral blood 6 weeks after treatment start. The sequences come from PBMCs, collected around atezolizumab (anti-PD-L1) treatment. These receptors all stem from a man between 65 and 85 years old with urothelial cancer.

The rearrangement uses TRBV2 and TRBJ2-7, with 7 bases matching TRBD1. Germline loops: CDR1 SNHLY, CDR2 FYNNEI. V trimming: 7 bases; J trimming: 0 bases; junction bases outside the gene matches: 6. CDR3 length equals 14 residues. DNA for the CDR3: TGTGCCAGCACAGAGACAGGGAGCTCCTACGAGCAGTACTTC. Amino acid sequence: CASTETGSSYEQYF.

V usage is TRBV4-1 and J usage is TRBJ1-4, with D possibly matching TRBD1 (5 bases). The CDR3 spans 14 residues. V was cut by 2 bases and J by 7 bases, with 11 bases left in between. Germline loops: CDR1 MGHRA, CDR2 YSYEKL. CDR3 sequence: CASSQIGEGEKLFF. In DNA, the CDR3 is TGCGCCAGCAGCCAAATAGGGGAGGGTGAAAAACTGTTTTTT.

This rearrangement joins TRBV5-1 to TRBJ2-5; no clear D. The CDR3 runs to 14 residues. Germline CDR1 SGHRS, CDR2 YFSETQ. V was pared by 5 bases and J by 1 base, with 12 bases between. CDR3 bases: TGCGCCAGCAGTCTATCGTCAGGCCAAGAGACCCAGTACTTC. The encoded protein is CASSLSSGQETQYF.

The genes are TRBV9 and TRBJ2-1; 14 bases agree with TRBD2. Germline V gene sequence: CDR1 SGDLS, CDR2 YYNGEE. The V and J ends lost 3 bases and 6 bases, in that order; junction bases with no gene match: 2. CDR3 size: 15 residues. The DNA of the CDR3 is TGTGCCAGCAGCGGACTAGCGGGGGGGCGCAATGAGCAGTTCTTC. The encoded protein is CASSGLAGGRNEQFF.

The chain recombines TRBV9 with TRBJ1-2; perhaps TRBD1 as D (6 bases). Per germline, CDR1 SGDLS and CDR2 YYNGEE. Trimming took off 0 bases at V and 6 bases at J, with 12 bases between the two ends. The CDR3 runs to 14 residues. CDR3 sequence: CASSVGQGGDGYTF. CDR3 nucleotide sequence: TGTGCCAGCAGCGTAGGTCAAGGGGGTGATGGCTACACCTTC.

The chain recombines TRBV7-2 with TRBJ1-2, with D uncertain. The germline gives CDR1 SGHTA, CDR2 FQGNSA. The CDR3 spans 13 residues. The V end was cut by 5 bases, the J end by 5 bases, with 12 bases between. The CDR3 nucleotides are TGTGCCAGCAGCCCCGACATCCTATATGGCTACACCTTC. Protein sequence: CASSPDILYGYTF.

The rearrangement links TRBV19 to TRBJ1-1, with TRBD1 matching 8 bases. The CDR3 runs 12 residues. The V gene end was trimmed by 7 bases and the J gene end by 11 bases; junction bases not matched to a gene: 9. The V gene's germline CDR1 is LNHDA and CDR2 SQIVND (reference sequence). CDR3 bases: TGTGCCAGTACCACACTGACAGGGGAGGCTTTCTTT. As protein: CASTTLTGEAFF.

The chain uses TRBV19 and TRBJ2-7; the match to TRBD1 covers 9 bases. Losses at the gene ends were 3 bases for V and 3 bases for J; bases not matched to a gene: 0. Germline V gives CDR1 LNHDA, CDR2 SQIVND (reference sequence). There are 13 residues in the CDR3. CDR3 nucleotide sequence: TGTGCCAGTAGTATGACAGGGGGCTACGAGCAGTACTTC. The encoded protein is CASSMTGGYEQYF. Combining the CDR3 with reference TRBV19 and TRBJ2-7 gives the whole variable domain DGGITQSPKYLFRKEGQNVTLSCEQNLNHDAMYWYRQDPGQGLRLIYYSQIVNDFQKGDIAEGYSVSREKKESFPLTVTSAQKNPTAFYLCASSMTGGYEQYFGPGTRLTVT.

This clone was found a few times. The rearrangement uses TRBV28 and TRBJ1-1; unclear D gene. Germline CDR1 is MDHEN and CDR2 is SYDVKM. V was shortened by 7 bases and J by 1 base, with 16 bases between the two germline ends. The CDR3 loop spans 15 amino acids. This chain's CDR3 is CASNSMRLPNTEAFF. The CDR3 coding sequence is TGTGCCAGCAACTCGATGCGGCTCCCGAACACTGAAGCTTTCTTT.

This clone was counted only a few times. The chain couples TRBV19 to TRBJ2-1; 7 nucleotides align to TRBD1. Unmatched junction bases numbered 9, after V lost 6 bases and J lost 7 bases. The CDR3 runs to 14 residues. The germline gives CDR1 LNHDA, CDR2 SQIVND (reference sequence). The CDR3 bases are TGTGCCAGTAGATGGACAGGCCCTGGGAATGAGCAGTTCTTC. Protein: CASRWTGPGNEQFF.

This clone showed up just once. This chain links TRBV19 with TRBJ2-1; 9 bases fit TRBD2. After removal of 6 bases from V and 9 bases from J, the junction contained 12 bases not matched to a gene. This CDR3 has 15 amino acids. CDR1 is LNHDA, CDR2 SQIVND, per germline (reference sequence). The CDR3 region has the DNA TGTGCCAGTAGGACCGTCGCGGGGGGGCTGGTTGAGCAGTTCTTC. It yields the protein CASRTVAGGLVEQFF. Full variable domain (missing parts from reference TRBV19 and TRBJ2-1): DGGITQSPKYLFRKEGQNVTLSCEQNLNHDAMYWYRQDPGQGLRLIYYSQIVNDFQKGDIAEGYSVSREKKESFPLTVTSAQKNPTAFYLCASRTVAGGLVEQFFGPGTRLTVL.

The genes are TRBV2 and TRBJ2-7; D is possibly TRBD2 (6 bases). The V end was cut by 3 bases, the J end by 1 base, with 10 bases between. The CDR3 length is 14 residues. Germline V gene sequence: CDR1 SNHLY, CDR2 FYNNEI. CDR3 in amino acids: CASSEGGLSYEQYF. The CDR3 region has the DNA TGTGCCAGCAGTGAGGGAGGACTATCCTACGAGCAGTACTTC.

The V and J genes are TRBV7-9 and TRBJ2-5; D is possibly TRBD1 (6 bases). The CDR3 sequence is 16 residues long. The ends were cut back, 5 bases at V and 3 bases at J, with 19 bases in the middle. Germline values: CDR1 SEHNR, CDR2 FQNEAQ (reference sequence). The CDR3 DNA reads TGTGCCAGCAGCCCAAGGTTTTCAGGGGTCGAAGAGACCCAGTACTTC. Its translation: CASSPRFSGVEETQYF.

The V and J genes are TRBV7-2 and TRBJ2-7, with 10 bases matching TRBD2. Germline V lookup: CDR1 SGHTA, CDR2 FQGNSA. With 5 bases clipped from V and 6 bases from J, the junction kept 16 bases outside the gene matches. This CDR3 region has 17 residues. As DNA, the CDR3 is TGTGCCAGCAGCGAACAGAGCGGGGGGGACGTATCGGGCGAGCAGTACTTC. Amino acid sequence: CASSEQSGGDVSGEQYF.

This clone was counted many times. The chain has TRBV27 and TRBJ2-2; the D is unclear. The CDR3 consists of 12 residues. The V and J ends lost 3 bases and 4 bases respectively, with 3 bases between them. The germline V gene has CDR1 MNHEY and CDR2 SMNVEV (reference sequence). The DNA for the CDR3 is TGTGCCAGCAGTTTCGTCACCGGGGAGCTGTTTTTT. It yields the protein CASSFVTGELFF.

The chain has TRBV7-3 and TRBJ2-3; 11 bases are a match to TRBD2. With 5 bases clipped from V and 6 bases from J, the junction kept 4 bases outside the gene matches. This CDR3 has 14 residues. From germline, CDR1 is SGHTA and CDR2 FQGTGA. CDR3 sequence: CASSPSGGMDTQYF. The CDR3 DNA reads TGTGCCAGCAGCCCTAGCGGGGGGATGGATACGCAGTATTTT.

CDR3 nucleotides: TGCGCCAGCAGCCGTTATCAGGGATACACTGAAGCTTTCTTT. Protein sequence: CASSRYQGYTEAFF. The chain employs TRBV5-1 and TRBJ1-1; D may be TRBD1 (5 bases). This CDR3 is 14 amino acids long. Trimming removed 4 bases at V and 3 bases at J, with 13 bases between. Germline V CDR1 and CDR2: SGHRS, YFSETQ.

V and J are TRBV27 and TRBJ2-5; 7 positions agree with TRBD1. J was trimmed by 2 bases and V by 4 bases; bases with no gene match: 4. The CDR3 spans 14 residues. Germline lookup yields CDR1 MNHEY and CDR2 SMNVEV (reference sequence). The CDR3 loop reads CASSYKGAQETQYF. CDR3 DNA sequence: TGTGCCAGCAGTTACAAGGGGGCTCAAGAGACCCAGTACTTC.

J is TRBJ2-7 and V is TRBV9; D possibly corresponds to TRBD2 (7 bases). With 4 bases removed from V and 6 bases from J, the gap between germline ends came to 20 bases. Germline loops: CDR1 SGDLS, CDR2 YYNGEE. This CDR3 is 15 amino acids long. This CDR3 is CASSSNGGGRSEQYF. In DNA form, the CDR3 reads TGTGCCAGCAGCTCGAATGGGGGCGGGAGAAGCGAGCAGTACTTC.

J is TRBJ1-1 and V is TRBV6-5; D remains unclear. From germline, CDR1 is MNHEY and CDR2 SVGAGI. The CDR3 length is 15 residues. Trimming shortened V by 0 bases and J by 4 bases, and 12 bases separated the two germline ends. This chain's CDR3 is CASSYSMKSGTEAFF. CDR3 nucleotide sequence: TGTGCCAGCAGTTACTCCATGAAGAGTGGCACTGAAGCTTTCTTT.

The chain uses TRBV28 and TRBJ2-5; 8 bases match TRBD1. The CDR3 totals 14 residues. Trimming cost V 6 bases and J 2 bases; bases outside gene matches: 5. Germline lookup yields CDR1 MDHEN and CDR2 SYDVKM. CDR3 amino acids: CASSPGGDQETQYF. The CDR3 coding sequence is TGTGCCAGCAGCCCAGGGGGCGATCAAGAGACCCAGTACTTC. The full variable domain, rest sourced from reference TRBV28 and TRBJ2-5, is DVKVTQSSRYLVKRTGEKVFLECVQDMDHENMFWYRQDPGLGLRLIYFSYDVKMKEKGDIPEGYSVSREKKERFSLILESASTNQTSMYLCASSPGGDQETQYFGPGTRLLVL.